This is a list of T cell receptor beta chains from one sample in a study of cytomegalovirus exposure and HLA in healthy donors. This table comes from immunoSEQ multiplex PCR, and its TCRdb copy is limited to in-frame clones, with some not included. The table includes some 190,000 clones, around three quarters detected once. Specimen: PBMCs. The receptors come from a woman aged 25 to 39 in good health and CMV-seropositive. The CDR3 runs from the conserved cysteine through the conserved F or W. The D gene is left open where the match is weak. Expanded clones are given a class, and other clones once, few, many or no size at all.

TRBV9	-	15	TRBJ2-1	-	TGTGCCAGCAGCGTAGGCTCCTTTAGTTCGAATGAGCAGTTCTTC	CASSVGSFSSNEQFF
TRBV4-1	few	13	TRBJ1-4	-	TGCGCCAGCAGCCAAGTGAGGGGGGAAAAACTGTTTTTT	CASSQVRGEKLFF
TRBV27	-	17	TRBJ2-1	TRBD2	TGTGCCAGCAGTTTTTCGGGACTAGCGGGAGGCCACAATGAGCAGTTCTTC	CASSFSGLAGGHNEQFF
TRBV13	-	13	TRBJ2-3	-	TGTGCCAGCAGCCCCCCGGTGAAGGATACGCAGTATTTT	CASSPPVKDTQYF
TRBV9	few	15	TRBJ1-1	TRBD1	TGTGCCAGCAGCCTAGGGACAGGGTTGAACACTGAAGCTTTCTTT	CASSLGTGLNTEAFF
TRBV19	-	16	TRBJ1-5	-	TGTGCCAGTAGTATCTATGTCTCGGGAGGTGAAGAGCCCCAGCATTTT	CASSIYVSGGEEPQHF
TRBV30	-	15	TRBJ2-7	TRBD1	TGTGCCTGGAGTAAGGGACAGAGGGCCTTTTACGAGCAGTACTTC	CAWSKGQRAFYEQYF
TRBV5-4	-	15	TRBJ2-5	TRBD1	TGTGCCAGCAGCACCTGGACAGGACCCCAAGAGACCCAGTACTTC	CASSTWTGPQETQYF
TRBV7-2	-	18	TRBJ2-7	-	TGTGCCAGCAGCCCCATTATATGGTCCGGGGGGCGAAGCTACGAGCAGTACTTC	CASSPIIWSGGRSYEQYF
TRBV7-9	-	16	TRBJ1-1	-	TGTTCCAGCAGCTTATGGGGACACTTATCGAACACTGAAGCTTTCTTT	CSSSLWGHLSNTEAFF
TRBV4-1	few	16	TRBJ2-5	-	TGCGCCAGCAGCCGCCTCGCAGGGATTTCCCAAGAGACCCAGTACTTC	CASSRLAGISQETQYF
TRBV28	-	19	TRBJ2-1	TRBD2	TGTGCCAGCAGTTCCACTTGGACTAGCGGGGGTAGCTCCTACAATGAGCAGTTCTTC	CASSSTWTSGGSSYNEQFF
TRBV4-1	-	15	TRBJ2-5	TRBD1	TGCGCCAGCAGCCGGGGACAGGCCGTGAGGGAGACCCAGTACTTC	CASSRGQAVRETQYF
TRBV9	-	13	TRBJ2-7	-	TGTGCCAGCAGCGCCAAACAGGGCCACGAGCAGTACTTC	CASSAKQGHEQYF
TRBV6-6	-	13	TRBJ2-5	-	TGTGCCAGCAGTTACCCGCCAGAAGAGACCCAGTACTTC	CASSYPPEETQYF
TRBV11-2	-	16	TRBJ2-2	-	TGTGCCAGCAGCTTTGGACGGGGGGCAAACACCGGGGAGCTGTTTTTT	CASSFGRGANTGELFF
TRBV5-1	-	16	TRBJ2-2	TRBD1	TGCGCCAGCAGCTTGGGACAGGGGGAGAACACCGGGGAGCTGTTTTTT	CASSLGQGENTGELFF
TRBV28	-	14	TRBJ1-5	-	TGTGCCTCGAGGCCGCACGTACGCAATCAGCCCCAGCATTTT	CASRPHVRNQPQHF
TRBV28	few	14	TRBJ2-7	TRBD1	TGTGCCAGCAGTTTGACAGGGGTTGAGGGCGAGCAGTACTTC	CASSLTGVEGEQYF
TRBV30	few	13	TRBJ2-7	TRBD1	TGTGCCTGGAGTGCGGACAGGGGTTACGAGCAGTACTTC	CAWSADRGYEQYF
TRBV15	-	14	TRBJ2-1	-	TGTGCCACCAGCAGAGAAGTAGCCGGTCCCCAGCAGTTCTTC	CATSREVAGPQQFF
TRBV30	-	15	TRBJ2-5	TRBD2	TGTGCCTGGATGGCGGCTAGCGGGAGCGTAGAGACCCAGTACTTC	CAWMAASGSVETQYF
TRBV6-4	-	15	TRBJ2-7	TRBD1	TGTGCCAGCAGGGGGGGACAGGGGGGGATAGGCGAGCAGTACTTC	CASRGGQGGIGEQYF
TRBV7-9	-	15	TRBJ1-1	-	TGTGCCAGCAGCTTATATACAGGGATGAACACTGAAGCTTTCTTT	CASSLYTGMNTEAFF